The 16 T cell receptor beta chains given below trace back to one sample, sequenced in a study of radiation and T cells in renal cell carcinoma. The data were produced by immunoSEQ multiplex PCR, yet TCRdb's version contains in-frame clones alone and is incomplete. The top ten clones hold 25% to 35% of a sample with some 44,000 clones, roughly 82% of them seen once. Time point specified: blood 4 weeks post-SBRT, at nephrectomy. Treatment here: 15 Gy SBRT to primary tumor, nephrectomy 4 weeks later. The input for sequencing was blood, taken from a patient whose treatment included radiotherapy and nephrectomy. The receptors derive from a woman in her sixties or seventies with renal cell carcinoma.

This sequence joins TRBV14 and TRBJ2-5; perhaps D is TRBD1 or TRBD2 (5 bases each). Trimming cost V 2 bases and J 4 bases, with 11 bases left between them. The germline V gene has CDR1 SGHDN and CDR2 FVKESK. The CDR3 sequence is 14 residues long. The CDR3 protein is CASSQLQRGETQYF. The CDR3 bases are TGTGCCAGCAGCCAATTGCAGAGGGGAGAGACCCAGTACTTC.

The V gene is TRBV4-3, the J gene TRBJ2-1; D is undetermined. The CDR3 runs to 11 residues. In germline, CDR1 is LGHNA, CDR2 YSLEER. The germline V and J ends were trimmed by 3 bases and 7 bases, with 4 bases remaining between them. CDR3 protein: CASSHRNEQFF. CDR3 coding DNA: TGCGCCAGCAGCCACCGGAATGAGCAGTTCTTC.

This chain joins TRBV10-3 and TRBJ2-5, with TRBD2 as a possible D gene (6 bases). V was pared by 3 bases and J by 0 bases, with 11 bases between. The CDR3 covers 15 residues. Germline V gene sequence: CDR1 ENHRY, CDR2 SYGVKD. The CDR3 DNA follows: TGTGCCATCAGTGATCTGGGGGGAAACCAAGAGACCCAGTACTTC. Amino acids: CAISDLGGNQETQYF.

The rearrangement links TRBV6-5 to TRBJ2-2; D is uncertain. The V end was cut by 5 bases, the J end by 6 bases, with 13 bases between. CDR1 MNHEY and CDR2 SVGAGI come from the germline V gene. The CDR3 length is 14 residues. CDR3 protein: CASSPPHISGELFF. The CDR3 coding sequence is TGTGCCAGCAGTCCCCCACATATCTCCGGGGAGCTGTTTTTT.

The V gene is TRBV18, the J gene TRBJ1-1, with TRBD1 matching 9 bases. This CDR3 is built from 17 residues. V was clipped by 0 bases and J by 0 bases; unmatched bases: 5. Germline V lookup: CDR1 KGHSH, CDR2 LQKENI. CDR3 bases: TGTGCCAGCTCACCACCGAGGACAGGGGTCCTGAACACTGAAGCTTTCTTT. Amino acid sequence: CASSPPRTGVLNTEAFF.

This chain uses TRBV7-9 with TRBJ2-1; tentatively, D is TRBD1 or TRBD2 (5 bases each). The CDR3 loop spans 15 amino acids. Germline lookup yields CDR1 SEHNR and CDR2 FQNEAQ (reference sequence). Trimming took 2 bases from V and 7 from J, leaving 15 bases between them. The CDR3 region has the DNA TGTGCCAGCAGCTTATTTCGGGACGGATTAAATGAGCAGTTCTTC. Protein sequence: CASSLFRDGLNEQFF.

V usage is TRBV11-2 and J usage is TRBJ2-1; 7 nucleotides agree with TRBD2. The CDR3 totals 13 residues. Germline lookup yields CDR1 SGHAT and CDR2 FQNNGV. Losses at the gene ends were 7 bases for V and 4 bases for J; bases not matched to a gene: 4. The CDR3 coding sequence is TGTGCCAGCACACCGGGGGGATACAATGAGCAGTTCTTC. It specifies CASTPGGYNEQFF.

This chain links TRBV11-2 with TRBJ2-1; TRBD2 agrees at 14 bases. The length of the CDR3 is 14 residues. The germline gives CDR1 SGHAT, CDR2 FQNNGV. The ends lost 5 bases at V and 8 bases at J; junction bases unmatched: 2. The CDR3 reads CASSPGLAGDEQFF. The CDR3 coding sequence is TGTGCCAGCAGCCCGGGACTAGCGGGGGATGAGCAGTTCTTC.

This chain uses TRBV19 with TRBJ1-5, with 10 bases matching TRBD1. Germline V lookup: CDR1 LNHDA, CDR2 SQIVND (reference sequence). V trimming: 7 bases; J trimming: 9 bases; junction bases outside the gene matches: 6. The CDR3 totals 13 residues. CDR3 DNA sequence: TGTGCCAGTACATCGGGACAGGGGATGCCCCAGCATTTT. Translating it yields CASTSGQGMPQHF.

The genes are TRBV11-1 and TRBJ2-1; D is undetermined. CDR3 length equals 15 residues. CDR1 and CDR2 (germline): SGHAT, FQDESV (reference sequence). Trimming removed 1 base at V and 2 bases at J, with 9 bases between. The CDR3 nucleotides are TGTGCCAGCAGCTTAGATCTGGCGACCTACAATGAGCAGTTCTTC. Its protein product is CASSLDLATYNEQFF.

The chain recombines TRBV19 with TRBJ2-3; maybe TRBD1 (6 bases). Between the trimmed V and J ends, which lost 1 base and 4 bases, there was a span of 12 bases. CDR3 length: 15 residues. Germline V gene sequence: CDR1 LNHDA, CDR2 SQIVND (reference sequence). CDR3 residues: CASSIGQARSDTQYF. CDR3 nucleotides: TGTGCCAGTAGTATAGGACAGGCTCGGTCAGATACGCAGTATTTT.

In this sample, this clone turned up once. The rearrangement uses TRBV10-3 and TRBJ1-1; D might be TRBD1 (6 bases). V dropped 10 bases and J dropped 3 bases, with 18 bases sitting between them. Germline loops: CDR1 ENHRY, CDR2 SYGVKD. The CDR3 length is 14 residues. The CDR3 spells CANNPQGPDTEAFF. CDR3 sequence (DNA): TGTGCCAATAACCCACAGGGTCCGGACACTGAAGCTTTCTTT.

Relative to its sample, this clone is medium-sized. This chain connects TRBV7-6 to TRBJ1-2, with D possibly matching TRBD1 (5 bases). The V gene's germline CDR1 is SGHVS and CDR2 FNYEAQ. This CDR3 has 16 amino acids. The germline V and J ends were trimmed by 1 base and 3 bases, with 15 bases remaining between them. The CDR3 region is CASSLGGIGGDYGYTF. As DNA, the CDR3 is TGTGCCAGCAGCTTAGGAGGTATAGGAGGGGACTATGGCTACACCTTC. Variable domain in full (rest from reference TRBV7-6 and TRBJ1-2): GAGVSQSPRYKVTKRGQDVALRCDPISGHVSLYWYRQALGQGPEFLTYFNYEAQQDKSGLPNDRFSAERPEGSISTLTIQRTEQRDSAMYRCASSLGGIGGDYGYTFGSGTRLTVV.

The chain is built from TRBV7-6 and TRBJ2-3; TRBD1 might be the D (5 bases). Germline-derived CDR1 and CDR2 are SGHVS and FNYEAQ. Trimming took 5 bases from V and 3 from J, leaving 12 bases between them. This CDR3 is 14 amino acids long. The CDR3 DNA is TGTGCCAGCAGCCCAGACAGCGCAACAGATACGCAGTATTTT. This translates into CASSPDSATDTQYF.

The V gene is TRBV5-6, the J gene TRBJ1-2; D unclear. The CDR3 loop spans 14 amino acids. From germline, CDR1 is SGHDT and CDR2 YYEEEE. The V end lost 0 bases, the J end lost 8 bases, and 14 bases lay between the germline ends. The chain's CDR3 is CASSLDFPGIGYTF. The CDR3 coding sequence is TGTGCCAGCAGCTTGGATTTTCCGGGAATAGGCTACACCTTC.

The chain carries TRBV30 and TRBJ2-1; 15 bases match TRBD2. Germline V gene sequence: CDR1 GTSNPN, CDR2 SVGIG (reference sequence). There are 19 residues in the CDR3. J gave up 1 base and V 0 bases, and 7 bases lay outside the gene matches. The CDR3 sequence is CAWSVQGLAGGRSYNEQFF. The CDR3 DNA sequence: TGTGCCTGGAGTGTACAAGGACTAGCGGGGGGGCGTTCCTACAATGAGCAGTTCTTC.